The text below deals with one TCR beta chain. Here immunoSEQ multiplex PCR was the method, and the copy in TCRdb shows in-frame clones only, minus some. The table shows 200,000 to 250,000 clones, with about three quarters occurring only once. These data are taken from a study of blood T cell repertoires in COVID-19. Study-level information: Specimens from acute and convalescent COVID-19 originated in the United States, Italy and Spain.

The sequence was obtained from a woman between 65 and 79 years old with acute or convalescent COVID-19. The sequencing input was peripheral blood.

Written as DNA, the CDR3 is TGCAGTGCTAGTCCTAAGGGGTACGAGCAGTACTTC. This translates into CSASPKGYEQYF. The chain uses TRBV20-1 and TRBJ2-7; a possible D gene is TRBD1 (5 bases). V dropped 3 bases and J dropped 4 bases, with 10 bases sitting between them. The CDR3 has 12 residues. Germline lookup yields CDR1 DFQATT and CDR2 SNEGSKA (reference sequence).